The TCR beta chain described here comes from a study of cytomegalovirus exposure and HLA in healthy donors. Study-wide results and limits: According to the study, 180 or so TCR beta chains were cytomegalovirus-associated. A link between a missense DCLRE1C variant and TCR beta V- and J-gene trimming emerged from a later analysis.

PCR primers comprised 60 Vbeta and 13 Jbeta primers. TCRdb's table, derived via immunoSEQ multiplex PCR, lists solely in-frame clones and lacks some. The sample consists of around 100,000 clones, roughly 82% of them appearing once. Concerning this clone: Its antigen remains unidentified.

This CDR3 region has 17 residues. V shed 3 bases and J 7 bases; nucleotides not matched to a gene: 12. Germline lookup yields CDR1 MNHNS and CDR2 SASEGT. This chain links TRBV6-1 with TRBJ2-3, with 11 bases aligning to TRBD2. The sequence was collected from a woman aged 18-30 years in good health and CMV-seronegative. The specimen was PBMCs. The CDR3 spells CASSDRFSSGGLNTQYF. CDR3 coding DNA: TGTGCCAGCAGTGACCGATTCTCTAGCGGGGGGTTAAATACGCAGTATTTT.